The T cell receptor (beta chain) under discussion was sequenced for a study of T-cell reconstitution after alpha-beta-depleted transplantation in children. V shed 3 bases and J shed 9 bases, with 11 bases lying between them. The CDR3 is made up of 13 amino acids. Germline V gene sequence: CDR1 SGHAT, CDR2 FQNNGV. This clonotype was detected only a few times. The library targeted TCRbeta and was prepared with unique molecular identifiers. A single record per CDR3 protein comes from TCRdb applying MiXCR to the PCR reads. The sample holds approximately 400,000 distinct CDR3 sequences, roughly 10% seen once.

The sequence was collected from a human donor who donated a stem cell graft to a child with acute myeloid leukemia. The J gene is TRBJ2-2, the V gene TRBV11-2; D remains unclear. This sample comprised PBMCs from the stem cell graft donor, obtained from the stem cell graft. CDR3 protein: CASSLGSRWELFF. CDR3 in DNA: TGTGCCAGCAGCTTGGGAAGCCGCTGGGAGCTGTTTTTT.